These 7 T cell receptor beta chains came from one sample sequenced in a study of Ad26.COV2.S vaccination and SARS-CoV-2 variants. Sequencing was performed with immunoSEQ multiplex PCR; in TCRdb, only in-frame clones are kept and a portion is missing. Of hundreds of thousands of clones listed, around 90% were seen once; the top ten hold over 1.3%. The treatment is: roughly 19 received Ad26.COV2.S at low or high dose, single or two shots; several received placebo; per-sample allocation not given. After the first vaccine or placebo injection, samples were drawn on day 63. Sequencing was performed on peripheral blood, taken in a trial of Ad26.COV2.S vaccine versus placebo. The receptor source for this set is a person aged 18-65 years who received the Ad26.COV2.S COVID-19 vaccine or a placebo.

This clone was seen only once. In DNA form, the CDR3 reads TGTGCCAGCAGCTTAGTCAAACCCGGGACTAGCGAAGGTGAGCAGTTCTTC. It codes for CASSLVKPGTSEGEQFF. This sequence joins TRBV7-8 and TRBJ2-1; 10 bases match TRBD2. Trimming cost V 1 base and J 9 bases; bases outside gene matches: 12. The CDR3 length is 17 residues. From germline, CDR1 is SGHVS and CDR2 FQNEAQ.

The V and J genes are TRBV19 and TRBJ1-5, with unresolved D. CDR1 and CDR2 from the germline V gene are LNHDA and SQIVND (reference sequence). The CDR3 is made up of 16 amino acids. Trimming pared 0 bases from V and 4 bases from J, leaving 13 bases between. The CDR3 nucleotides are TGTGCCAGTAGTATAGATCCTCGTCAGAGGAATCAGCCCCAGCATTTT. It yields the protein CASSIDPRQRNQPQHF. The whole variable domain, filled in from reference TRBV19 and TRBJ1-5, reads DGGITQSPKYLFRKEGQNVTLSCEQNLNHDAMYWYRQDPGQGLRLIYYSQIVNDFQKGDIAEGYSVSREKKESFPLTVTSAQKNPTAFYLCASSIDPRQRNQPQHFGDGTRLSIL.

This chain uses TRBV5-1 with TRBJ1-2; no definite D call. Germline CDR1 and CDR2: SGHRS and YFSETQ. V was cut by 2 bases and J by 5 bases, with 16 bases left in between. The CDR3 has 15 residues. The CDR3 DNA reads TGCGCCAGCAGCTTCGGGCCAGCCTTGACTTATGGCTACACCTTC. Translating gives CASSFGPALTYGYTF.

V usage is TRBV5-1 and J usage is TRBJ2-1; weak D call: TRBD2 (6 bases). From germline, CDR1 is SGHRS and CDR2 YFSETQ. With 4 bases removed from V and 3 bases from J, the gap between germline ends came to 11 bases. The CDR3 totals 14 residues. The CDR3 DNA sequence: TGCGCCAGCAGCCCGGGGGAGGTCTACAATGAGCAGTTCTTC. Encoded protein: CASSPGEVYNEQFF.

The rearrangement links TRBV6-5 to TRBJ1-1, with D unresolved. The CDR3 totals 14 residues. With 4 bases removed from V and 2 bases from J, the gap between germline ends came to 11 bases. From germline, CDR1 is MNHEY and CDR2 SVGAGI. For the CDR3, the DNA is TGTGCCAGCAGTTTACAAGGAACTAACACTGAAGCTTTCTTT. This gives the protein CASSLQGTNTEAFF.

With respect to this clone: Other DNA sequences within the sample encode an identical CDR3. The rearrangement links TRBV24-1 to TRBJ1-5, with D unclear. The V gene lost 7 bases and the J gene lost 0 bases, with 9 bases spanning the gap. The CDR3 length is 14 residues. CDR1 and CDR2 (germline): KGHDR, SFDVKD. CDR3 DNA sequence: TGTGCCACCAGCCCGGGGTATAGCAATCAGCCCCAGCATTTT. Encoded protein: CATSPGYSNQPQHF.

The CDR3 region has the DNA TGCGCCAGCAATGCCGGGACAGGGGAGAGACCCCTCCACTTT. Translated: CASNAGTGERPLHF. V is TRBV5-1 and J is TRBJ1-6; 10 positions agree with TRBD1. The ends lost 6 bases at V and 12 bases at J; junction bases unmatched: 9. This CDR3 is 14 amino acids long. Germline CDR1 and CDR2: SGHRS and YFSETQ.